This TCR beta chain was identified in a study of OX40 agonist ivuxolimab in advanced cancers. Trimming removed 0 bases from V and 5 bases from J; junction bases left unmatched: 2. The CDR3 extends over 14 amino acids. Germline loops: CDR1 GTSNPN, CDR2 SVGIG (reference sequence). TCRdb keeps only in-frame clones here, not all; method: immunoSEQ multiplex PCR. The table includes approximately 82,000 clones, about 85% detected once. The source material was CD4+ or CD8+ T cells sorted from blood, sampled in a trial of the OX40 agonist ivuxolimab. This sequence joins TRBV30 and TRBJ1-5; 9 bases align to TRBD1. This clonotype was sampled from an adult with an advanced solid tumor such as melanoma, head and neck, liver or kidney cancer. As DNA, the CDR3 is TGTGCCTGGAGTGTGGACAGGGGACATCAGCCCCAGCATTTT. Its protein is CAWSVDRGHQPQHF.